The 31 T cell receptor beta chains presented below share a single source sample, sequenced in a study of T cell repertoires in cytomegalovirus infection. MiXCR, run by TCRdb on the reads, gives a single entry per CDR3 protein. The sample includes 290,000 or so distinct CDR3 sequences, roughly 23% of them seen just once. Sequencing was performed on PBMCs. The receptor set was obtained from a human donor in good health (CMV status not recorded). Some clones in this sample may be carry-over from other donors' samples.

This clonotype was detected many times. The V call is TRBV7-2, the J call TRBJ2-1; 10 positions match TRBD2. V gave up 3 bases and J gave up 5 bases; unmatched junction bases: 4. Germline CDR1 is SGHTA and CDR2 is FQGNSA. CDR3 size: 15 residues. The CDR3 DNA sequence: TGTGCCAGCAGCTTTACTAGCGGGGTGAACAATGAGCAGTTCTTC. This sequence encodes CASSFTSGVNNEQFF.

A few counts support this clonotype. The V and J genes are TRBV7-3 and TRBJ1-1; D remains ambiguous. V gave up 5 bases and J gave up 10 bases, with 17 bases separating them. In germline, CDR1 is SGHTA, CDR2 FQGTGA. This CDR3 spans 13 amino acids. CDR3 sequence: CASSPADVGRAFF. The CDR3 DNA sequence: TGTGCCAGCAGCCCAGCCGATGTGGGGAGAGCTTTCTTT.

The chain carries TRBV7-8 and TRBJ1-5; D is uncertain. V was shortened by 4 bases and J by 0 bases, with 16 bases between the two germline ends. Germline CDR1 and CDR2: SGHVS and FQNEAQ. The CDR3 has 17 residues. In DNA, the CDR3 is TGTGCCAGCAGCTCCTTATTGGAGAGGATTAGCAATCAGCCCCAGCATTTT. Translated, it gives CASSSLLERISNQPQHF.

The chain carries TRBV7-3 and TRBJ2-3, with D possibly being TRBD2 (6 bases). Germline V gene lookup returns CDR1 SGHTA and CDR2 FQGTGA. The CDR3 length is 16 residues. Trimming removed 5 bases from V and 0 bases from J, with 15 bases in between. CDR3 loop: CASSPVAGPSTDTQYF. In DNA form, the CDR3 reads TGTGCCAGCAGCCCTGTCGCGGGGCCTAGCACAGATACGCAGTATTTT.

The rearrangement uses TRBV5-4 and TRBJ2-1, with D perhaps matching TRBD1 (6 bases). Trimming removed 4 bases at V and 6 bases at J, with 11 bases between. This CDR3 has 13 residues. Germline assignment: CDR1 SGHNT and CDR2 YYREEE (reference sequence). The CDR3 sequence: CASSPRDTNEQFF. The CDR3 nucleotides read TGTGCCAGCAGCCCGAGGGACACCAATGAGCAGTTCTTC.

This clonotype was detected ten times or more. This chain uses TRBV7-2 with TRBJ1-6; no firm D call. Looked up from germline, CDR1 is SGHTA and CDR2 is FQGNSA. Trimming took 5 bases from V and 10 from J, leaving 15 bases between them. This CDR3 has 14 residues. This CDR3 reads CASSHHPVQSPLHF. The CDR3 DNA sequence: TGTGCCAGCAGCCATCATCCGGTCCAATCACCCCTCCACTTT.

The V call is TRBV7-3, the J call TRBJ2-1; 7 nucleotides line up with TRBD2. The CDR3 is made up of 12 amino acids. Trimming at V came to 5 bases and at J to 13 bases, leaving 8 bases not matched to a gene. CDR1 and CDR2 (germline): SGHTA, FQGTGA. CDR3 loop: CASSPGLVRQFF. The CDR3 DNA follows: TGTGCCAGCAGCCCTGGACTAGTAAGACAGTTCTTC.

This chain connects TRBV13 to TRBJ1-1; D is possibly TRBD1 (6 bases). Trimming removed 6 bases at V and 4 bases at J, with 18 bases between. Germline loops: CDR1 PRHDT, CDR2 FYEKMQ (reference sequence). The CDR3 is 15 amino acids. CDR3 in DNA: TGTGCCAGCAGGTATTCACAGGGTATGAGCACTGAAGCTTTCTTT. It is translated as CASRYSQGMSTEAFF.

This clonotype was seen ten or more times. V usage is TRBV28 and J usage is TRBJ2-3; a weak D match, TRBD2 (5 bases). Trimming took 2 bases from V and 2 from J, leaving 8 bases between them. The CDR3 spans 14 residues. The V gene's germline CDR1 is MDHEN and CDR2 SYDVKM. The CDR3 region is CASSLVRATDTQYF. As DNA, the CDR3 is TGTGCCAGCAGTTTAGTGCGGGCCACAGATACGCAGTATTTT.

This sequence joins TRBV28 and TRBJ2-5, with a tentative D call TRBD1 (5 bases). Trimming removed 8 bases at V and 0 bases at J, with 13 bases between. CDR1 is MDHEN, CDR2 SYDVKM, per germline. The CDR3 spans 14 residues. The chain's CDR3 is CASDGIRDQETQYF. The CDR3 DNA is TGTGCCAGCGACGGAATCAGGGACCAAGAGACCCAGTACTTC.

The chain joins TRBV7-9 to TRBJ2-7; either TRBD1 or TRBD2 may fit D (6 bases each). From germline, CDR1 is SEHNR and CDR2 FQNEAQ (reference sequence). Between the trimmed V and J ends, which lost 1 base and 5 bases, there was a span of 15 bases. CDR3 length equals 15 residues. The CDR3 loop is CASSLVIGGRDEQYF. CDR3 DNA sequence: TGTGCCAGCAGCTTAGTGATTGGGGGGCGAGACGAGCAGTACTTC.

This clonotype came up a few times. This may come from a read error, since a much larger clone is one base off. V gene TRBV7-2 combines with J gene TRBJ1-5; D remains unclear. V shed 5 bases and J shed 3 bases, with 8 bases lying between them. This CDR3 contains 13 residues. CDR1 SGHTA and CDR2 FQGNSA come from the germline V gene. The CDR3 region has the DNA TGTGCCAGCAGCCCAGAGCACAATCAGCCCCAGCATTTT. The encoded protein is CASSPEHNQPQHF. Using reference TRBV7-2 and TRBJ1-5 for the parts outside the CDR3, the full variable domain is GAGVSQSPSNKVTEKGKDVELRCDPISGHTALYWYRQSLGQGLEFLIYFQGNSAPDKSGLPSDRFSAERTGGSVSTLTIQRTQQEDSAVYLCASSPEHNQPQHFGDGTRLSIL.

V gene TRBV28 combines with J gene TRBJ1-2; D might be TRBD1 (5 bases). In germline, CDR1 is MDHEN, CDR2 SYDVKM. Trimming took 6 bases from V and 3 from J, leaving 14 bases between them. The CDR3 is 14 amino acids. The CDR3 DNA sequence: TGTGCCAGCAGATTAACCGGGACGCACTATGGCTACACCTTC. Amino acids: CASRLTGTHYGYTF.

This clonotype was seen repeatedly, ten times or more. V usage is TRBV11-2 and J usage is TRBJ2-7; possible D gene TRBD2, 6 bases. With 8 bases removed from V and 0 bases from J, the gap between germline ends came to 20 bases. This CDR3 spans 16 amino acids. From germline, CDR1 is SGHAT and CDR2 FQNNGV. This CDR3 is CASSLGGLQSSYEQYF. The CDR3 coding sequence is TGTGCCAGCTCCCTAGGAGGACTACAAAGCTCCTACGAGCAGTACTTC.

This clonotype was observed a few times. The chain recombines TRBV15 with TRBJ2-7; no firm D call. The germline gives CDR1 LNHNV, CDR2 YYDKDF (reference sequence). Trimming took off 3 bases at V and 0 bases at J, with 3 bases between the two ends. The CDR3 totals 12 residues. The CDR3 is CATSRPSYEQYF. The CDR3 coding sequence is TGTGCCACCAGCAGGCCCTCCTACGAGCAGTACTTC.

This chain joins TRBV11-2 and TRBJ2-2; possible D gene TRBD1, 6 bases. From germline, CDR1 is SGHAT and CDR2 FQNNGV. The CDR3 spans 14 residues. The germline V and J ends were trimmed by 7 bases and 6 bases, with 15 bases remaining between them. The CDR3 DNA sequence: TGTGCCAGCACCTCAACAGGGCGTGCCGGGGAGCTGTTTTTT. Translated, it gives CASTSTGRAGELFF. Complete variable domain (other parts from reference TRBV11-2 and TRBJ2-2): EAGVAQSPRYKIIEKRQSVAFWCNPISGHATLYWYQQILGQGPKLLIQFQNNGVVDDSQLPKDRFSAERLKGVDSTLKIQPAKLEDSAVYLCASTSTGRAGELFFGEGSRLTVL.

The chain's CDR3 is CASSYILGQGNTGELFF. In DNA form, the CDR3 reads TGTGCCAGCAGTTACATTTTGGGACAGGGAAACACCGGGGAGCTGTTTTTT. The chain couples TRBV6-2 or TRBV6-3 to TRBJ2-2; 9 nucleotides line up with TRBD1. V shed 2 bases and J 2 bases; nucleotides not matched to a gene: 6. The germline V gene encodes CDR1 MNHEY and CDR2 SVGEGT. This CDR3 spans 17 amino acids.

This clonotype has a handful of counts. V usage is TRBV2 and J usage is TRBJ2-2; D call uncertain. There are 13 residues in the CDR3. V was shortened by 6 bases and J by 6 bases, with 11 bases between the two germline ends. Germline CDR1 SNHLY, CDR2 FYNNEI. The CDR3 nucleotides read TGTGCCAGCAGCCCCATTAATTCCGGGGAGCTGTTTTTT. This codes for CASSPINSGELFF. Together with reference TRBV2 and TRBJ2-2, the CDR3 gives the full variable domain: EPEVTQTPSHQVTQMGQEVILRCVPISNHLYFYWYRQILGQKVEFLVSFYNNEISEKSEIFDDQFSVERPDGSNFTLKIRSTKLEDSAMYFCASSPINSGELFFGEGSRLTVL.

The chain joins TRBV11-2 to TRBJ2-1, with 11 positions matching TRBD2. The germline V gene has CDR1 SGHAT and CDR2 FQNNGV. J was trimmed by 9 bases and V by 5 bases; bases with no gene match: 6. This CDR3 is 14 amino acids long. The CDR3 is CASSPLAGDGEQFF. The CDR3 DNA reads TGTGCCAGCAGCCCACTAGCGGGAGATGGTGAGCAGTTCTTC.

This clonotype was detected a few times. The rearrangement joins TRBV6-2 or TRBV6-3 to TRBJ2-3; D gene uncertain. V lost 4 bases to trimming and J lost 2 bases, with 13 bases between them. Germline CDR1 is MNHEY and CDR2 is SVGEGT. There are 15 residues in the CDR3. The CDR3 nucleotides read TGTGCCAGCAGTTCGTCCCGTGGCATCACAGATACGCAGTATTTT. This translates into CASSSSRGITDTQYF.

This clonotype was counted at least ten times. V usage is TRBV28 and J usage is TRBJ2-7, with 8 nucleotides matching TRBD1. Looked up from germline, CDR1 is MDHEN and CDR2 is SYDVKM. V was clipped by 1 base and J by 3 bases; unmatched bases: 5. The CDR3 is 15 residues long. This CDR3 reads CASSLSTRGLYEQYF. The CDR3 region has the DNA TGTGCCAGCAGTTTATCCACCAGGGGGCTCTACGAGCAGTACTTC.

V gene TRBV29-1 combines with J gene TRBJ2-7; the D gene is possibly TRBD1 (5 bases). CDR1 is SQVTM, CDR2 ANQGSEA, per germline. The CDR3 extends over 13 amino acids. The V gene lost 4 bases and the J gene lost 6 bases, with 16 bases spanning the gap. The CDR3 nucleotides read TGCAGCGTTGTGATTCAGGGATGGGTCGAGCAGTACTTC. Translating gives CSVVIQGWVEQYF.

Details on this clonotype: Sequence at one end of the junction differs from germline and may be a read error. The rearrangement uses TRBV7-3 and TRBJ1-1; D possibly corresponds to TRBD1 (6 bases). Per germline, CDR1 SGHTA and CDR2 FQGTGA. The CDR3 runs 13 residues. CDR3 loop: CASSLYGQTAAFF. CDR3 bases: TGTGCCAGCAGCTTATATGGACAGACTGCAGCTTTCTTT.

The chain joins TRBV10-3 to TRBJ2-7; TRBD2 matches at 11 bases. V was pared by 3 bases and J by 2 bases, with 6 bases of the junction left unmatched. The germline V gene has CDR1 ENHRY and CDR2 SYGVKD. The CDR3 has 16 amino acids. The CDR3 nucleotides read TGTGCCATCAGTGACCCGGGACTAGCGGAAACCTACGAGCAGTACTTC. It translates to CAISDPGLAETYEQYF.

This clonotype came up many times. This chain connects TRBV11-2 to TRBJ2-5; possibly TRBD2 for D (6 bases). Germline-derived CDR1 and CDR2 are SGHAT and FQNNGV. The CDR3 spans 16 residues. Trimming left V 0 bases short and J 5 bases short, with 16 bases between. CDR3 residues: CASSLDVTSRFETQYF. The CDR3 DNA reads as TGTGCCAGCAGCTTAGATGTGACTAGTCGATTTGAGACCCAGTACTTC.

A few counts support this clonotype. The chain links TRBV6-2 or TRBV6-3 to TRBJ1-5; 7 bases line up with TRBD1. This CDR3 region has 13 residues. Germline V lookup: CDR1 MNHEY, CDR2 SVGEGT. Losses at the gene ends were 10 bases for V and 7 bases for J; bases not matched to a gene: 10. This CDR3 reads CATHQGVSQPQHF. CDR3 nucleotides: TGTGCCACCCACCAGGGGGTAAGCCAGCCCCAGCATTTT.

This clonotype was counted between two and nine times. The chain links TRBV29-1 to TRBJ1-2; no clear D. The CDR3 is 10 residues long. Between the trimmed V and J ends, which lost 4 bases and 7 bases, there was a span of 7 bases. Germline values: CDR1 SQVTM, CDR2 ANQGSEA. As DNA, the CDR3 is TGCAGCGTTGTCGGAGGTGGCTACACCTTC. Encoded protein: CSVVGGGYTF.

This clonotype has at least ten counts. This chain connects TRBV28 to TRBJ2-3; D possibly corresponds to TRBD2 (6 bases). V dropped 7 bases and J dropped 2 bases, with 16 bases sitting between them. Per germline, CDR1 MDHEN and CDR2 SYDVKM. The CDR3 is 15 residues long. Written as DNA, the CDR3 is TGTGCCAGCACCACCGGGACTGCGACCACAGATACGCAGTATTTT. Encoded protein: CASTTGTATTDTQYF.

In this sample, this clonotype turned up a few times. The chain uses TRBV11-2 and TRBJ2-7, with 7 bases matching TRBD2. In germline, CDR1 is SGHAT, CDR2 FQNNGV. The CDR3 runs 15 residues. The V gene end was trimmed by 4 bases and the J gene end by 3 bases; junction bases not matched to a gene: 9. Written as DNA, the CDR3 is TGTGCCAGCAGCTCGACTGTGGGGGGGGGCTACGAGCAGTACTTC. Its translation is CASSSTVGGGYEQYF.

The chain recombines TRBV10-2 with TRBJ2-1, with D possibly TRBD1 on 5 matching bases. The V and J ends lost 6 bases and 3 bases respectively, with 21 bases between them. The CDR3 contains 17 residues. In germline, CDR1 is WSHSY, CDR2 SAAADI. DNA for the CDR3: TGCGCCAGCAGCCCAGTAATAGGGGTTGCGGTCTACAATGAGCAGTTCTTC. Protein: CASSPVIGVAVYNEQFF.

This chain links TRBV12-3 or TRBV12-4 with TRBJ1-6; possibly TRBD1 for D (5 bases). CDR3 length: 15 amino acids. V lost 1 base, J lost 7 bases, and 11 bases lay in between. CDR3 in amino acids: CASSLGGRRNSPLHF. The CDR3 nucleotides are TGTGCCAGCAGTTTAGGGGGCAGGAGAAATTCACCCCTCCACTTT.